This T cell receptor (beta chain) was recorded in a study of shared clonotypes between healthy human individuals. This clone was recorded once. In germline, CDR1 is MNHEY, CDR2 SMNVEV (reference sequence). The CDR3 length is 15 residues. The trim removed 2 bases at V and 5 bases at J, leaving 5 bases unmatched. Naive CD8 cells, CD45RO-negative and positively selected for CCR7, excluded terminally differentiated effector memory CD45RA+ cells. Using approximately 200 ng DNA, 32,000 or so T cell genomes, the sorted-subset replicate PCRs were run. Sequenced by immunoSEQ multiplex PCR; TCRdb stores in-frame clones only, minus some. In the table there are approximately 720,000 clones, about 91% of which are singletons.

This clonotype originated in a man aged 25 to 45 in good health. The sequencing sample was made of naive CD8+ T cells sorted from blood. The V gene is TRBV27, the J gene TRBJ2-7, with 11 nucleotides matching TRBD2. The CDR3 nucleotides are TGTGCCAGCAGTTTAGTTAGCGGGAGGGCCAACGAGCAGTACTTC. Its protein is CASSLVSGRANEQYF.